What follows are 25 T cell receptor beta chains derived from one specimen sequenced in a study of cytomegalovirus exposure and HLA in healthy donors. Both 60 Vbeta primers and 13 Jbeta primers went into the PCR. The protocol was immunoSEQ multiplex PCR, while the TCRdb copy is restricted to in-frame clones and leaves out a portion. The sample has under 250,000 clones, 75% to 85% seen once. The specimen was PBMCs. The source is a woman aged 55-70 years in good health and CMV-seropositive.

This chain uses TRBV7-9 with TRBJ2-3, with D possibly being TRBD2 (7 bases). CDR1 is SEHNR, CDR2 FQNEAQ, per germline (reference sequence). This CDR3 comprises 13 residues. Trimming left V 7 bases short and J 4 bases short, with 12 bases between. The CDR3 sequence is CASNGGRADTQYF. The DNA for the CDR3 is TGTGCCAGCAACGGGGGGCGCGCAGATACGCAGTATTTT.

The chain employs TRBV6-1 and TRBJ2-5; 10 positions agree with TRBD1. This CDR3 comprises 14 residues. After removal of 6 bases from V and 5 bases from J, the junction contained 6 bases not matched to a gene. Germline V gives CDR1 MNHNS, CDR2 SASEGT. The DNA for the CDR3 is TGTGCCAGCAGAAGGGACAGGGGTGGGGAGACCCAGTACTTC. The encoded protein is CASRRDRGGETQYF.

The chain is built from TRBV10-3 and TRBJ2-7, with D possibly being TRBD2 (6 bases). Germline CDR1 reads ENHRY; CDR2 reads SYGVKD. Trimming stripped 8 bases from V and 3 bases from J, with 8 bases between. The CDR3 covers 11 residues. CDR3 loop: CAIGTVYEQYF. DNA for the CDR3: TGTGCCATCGGGACTGTCTACGAGCAGTACTTC.

The chain carries TRBV19 and TRBJ2-1; TRBD1 might be the D (6 bases). Trimming cost V 3 bases and J 6 bases, with 12 bases left between them. Germline V gives CDR1 LNHDA, CDR2 SQIVND (reference sequence). There are 14 residues in the CDR3. CDR3 nucleotides: TGTGCCAGTAGTATGGGGGCAGACCTCAATGAGCAGTTCTTC. It codes for CASSMGADLNEQFF.

Concerning this clone itself: One end of the junction is discordant with germline, which a read error may explain. The chain uses TRBV7-9 and TRBJ2-1; 8 nucleotides align to TRBD2. Germline CDR1 SEHNR, CDR2 FQNEAQ (reference sequence). CDR3 size: 15 residues. CDR3 sequence: CSSISAGDGYNEQFF. CDR3 DNA: TGTTCCAGCATCTCAGCGGGAGACGGGTACAATGAGCAGTTCTTC.

The V call is TRBV7-9, the J call TRBJ2-6, with D tentatively TRBD1 (5 bases). V lost 3 bases and J 3 bases, leaving 12 bases between the germline ends. Germline V lookup: CDR1 SEHNR, CDR2 FQNEAQ (reference sequence). The CDR3 length is 16 residues. CDR3 bases: TGTGCCAGCAGCTTTCTGGGGCGGCGTGGGGCCAACGTCCTGACTTTC. The encoded protein is CASSFLGRRGANVLTF.

The V and J genes are TRBV10-2 and TRBJ2-7; D might be TRBD1 (6 bases). Germline-derived CDR1 and CDR2 are WSHSY and SAAADI. The CDR3 runs 12 residues. The V end was cut by 6 bases, the J end by 7 bases, with 13 bases between. The CDR3 region has the DNA TGCGCCAGCAGAATACGAGGGGGTGAGCAGTACTTC. Translating it yields CASRIRGGEQYF.

There are a few counts of this clone. V usage is TRBV6-1 and J usage is TRBJ1-2, with a weak D call TRBD1 (5 bases). Trimming left V 7 bases short and J 4 bases short, with 13 bases between. The CDR3 is 13 amino acids. The germline CDR1 and CDR2 sequences are MNHNS and SASEGT. The CDR3 region has the DNA TGTGCCAGCACCAGACAGTTACCCTATGGCTACACCTTC. It codes for CASTRQLPYGYTF.

This chain uses TRBV28 with TRBJ2-7; D remains unclear. Germline values: CDR1 MDHEN, CDR2 SYDVKM. V was clipped by 3 bases and J by 2 bases, with 11 bases between them. The CDR3 is made up of 14 amino acids. DNA for the CDR3: TGTGCCAGCAGTTTGGCCGGAGATGCCTACGAGCAGTACTTC. Its protein product is CASSLAGDAYEQYF.

V and J are TRBV18 and TRBJ2-2; D perhaps matches TRBD2 (5 bases). The CDR3 length is 16 residues. Between the trimmed V and J ends, which lost 1 base and 6 bases, there was a span of 15 bases. Germline CDR1 reads KGHSH; CDR2 reads LQKENI. Here the CDR3 reads CASSPRTLAPPGELFF. The CDR3 DNA sequence: TGTGCCAGCTCACCACGGACGCTAGCCCCCCCCGGGGAGCTGTTTTTT.

This sequence joins TRBV18 and TRBJ1-2; weak D call: TRBD1 (6 bases). Germline V gene lookup returns CDR1 KGHSH and CDR2 LQKENI. The CDR3 runs to 18 residues. V was cut by 1 base and J by 7 bases, with 25 bases left in between. The CDR3 DNA reads TGTGCCAGCTCACCACTGGCCACAGGGACCAAATCGCCCGGTGGCTACACCTTC. Amino acid sequence: CASSPLATGTKSPGGYTF.

V and J are TRBV5-1 and TRBJ2-2, with 7 bases identical to TRBD2. In germline, CDR1 is SGHRS, CDR2 YFSETQ. The CDR3 length is 15 residues. Trimming took 3 bases from V and 0 from J; bases not matched to a gene: 2. The CDR3 sequence: CASSWGGSNTGELFF. The CDR3 DNA reads as TGCGCCAGCAGCTGGGGGGGATCGAACACCGGGGAGCTGTTTTTT.

V is TRBV9 and J is TRBJ2-1; D not certain. V lost 4 bases and J lost 7, with 9 bases in between. The CDR3 covers 12 residues. Germline lookup yields CDR1 SGDLS and CDR2 YYNGEE. The CDR3 protein is CASSSDWNEQFF. As DNA, the CDR3 is TGTGCCAGCAGCTCTGACTGGAATGAGCAGTTCTTC.

About this clone itself: One junction end does not reproduce the germline sequence, and a read error may be involved. The chain has TRBV6-5 and TRBJ2-1, with D perhaps TRBD2 (7 bases). The length of the CDR3 is 12 residues. Germline CDR1 MNHEY, CDR2 SVGAGI. Here the CDR3 reads CASRKRDKEQFF. The DNA of the CDR3 is TGTGCCAGCAGAAAGCGGGACAAGGAGCAGTTCTTC.

The J gene is TRBJ2-1, the V gene TRBV11-2, with a tentative D call TRBD2 (5 bases). This CDR3 has 14 amino acids. Germline V gene data show CDR1 as SGHAT and CDR2 as FQNNGV. The V end was cut by 5 bases, the J end by 7 bases, with 15 bases between. CDR3 in DNA: TGTGCCAGCAGCGAAACTTTGAGGGTAAATGAGCAGTTCTTC. It specifies CASSETLRVNEQFF.

Only a few counts were recorded for this clone. This chain joins TRBV7-3 and TRBJ2-5; D is possibly TRBD2 (6 bases). The end of the DNA fits TRBJ2-7 better, so the J call may be wrong. CDR3 length: 15 residues. Per the germline V gene, CDR1 is SGHTA and CDR2 is FQGTGA. CDR3: CASSLGPGLSYEQYF. The CDR3 DNA follows: TGTGCCAGCAGCTTAGGGCCGGGACTCTCCTACGAGCAGTACTTC.

The chain carries TRBV9 and TRBJ2-3; TRBD2 agrees at 11 bases. V dropped 4 bases and J dropped 6; count of bases not matched to a gene: 10. CDR3 size: 16 residues. Germline V gives CDR1 SGDLS, CDR2 YYNGEE. The CDR3 spells CASSPGTSGKGDTQYF. CDR3 nucleotides: TGTGCCAGCAGCCCGGGGACTAGCGGAAAGGGGGATACGCAGTATTTT.

The J gene is TRBJ1-2, the V gene TRBV10-2; D gene uncertain. Looked up from germline, CDR1 is WSHSY and CDR2 is SAAADI. V lost 11 bases to trimming and J lost 6 bases, with 16 bases between them. The CDR3 sequence is 12 residues long. This chain's CDR3 is CAGGSAVNGYTF. The CDR3, as DNA: TGCGCCGGCGGATCGGCGGTGAATGGCTACACCTTC.

This clone showed up just once. The gene calls are TRBV7-9 and TRBJ2-1, with TRBD2 identical over 9 bases. This CDR3 spans 16 amino acids. The V and J ends lost 2 bases and 4 bases, in that order; junction bases with no gene match: 6. The germline V gene has CDR1 SEHNR and CDR2 FQNEAQ (reference sequence). The CDR3 is CASSLNVAGVYNEQFF. DNA for the CDR3: TGTGCCAGCAGCTTAAACGTAGCGGGAGTGTACAATGAGCAGTTCTTC.

The J gene is TRBJ2-3, the V gene TRBV7-9, with 7 bases matching TRBD1. The germline CDR1 and CDR2 sequences are SEHNR and FQNEAQ (reference sequence). The CDR3 runs to 15 residues. J lost 0 bases, V lost 5 bases, and 5 bases had no gene match. The CDR3 nucleotides read TGTGCCAGCAGCAGAACAGGGGCGAGCACAGATACGCAGTATTTT. It yields the protein CASSRTGASTDTQYF.

This chain connects TRBV6-6 to TRBJ2-5, with D possibly matching TRBD1 (6 bases). CDR1 is MNHNY, CDR2 SVGAGI, per germline (reference sequence). There are 13 residues in the CDR3. With 4 bases removed from V and 3 bases from J, the gap between germline ends came to 9 bases. This CDR3 is CASSSQGKETQYF. In nucleotides, the CDR3 is TGTGCCAGCAGTTCTCAGGGGAAAGAGACCCAGTACTTC.

This clone was picked up a small number of times. The rearrangement links TRBV7-9 to TRBJ2-5; TRBD1 matches at 9 bases. Per the germline V gene, CDR1 is SEHNR and CDR2 is FQNEAQ (reference sequence). The CDR3 sequence is 15 residues long. J gave up 3 bases and V 4 bases, and 6 bases lay outside the gene matches. The CDR3 DNA is TGTGCCAGCAGCTCCGGGACAGGGATGGAAGAGACCCAGTACTTC. Amino acid sequence: CASSSGTGMEETQYF.

This clone was recorded once. This sequence joins TRBV9 and TRBJ2-7, with 15 bases aligning to TRBD2. V lost 4 bases to trimming and J lost 2 bases; unmatched junction nucleotides: 7. The CDR3 totals 17 residues. Germline V lookup: CDR1 SGDLS, CDR2 YYNGEE. In DNA, the CDR3 is TGTGCCAGCAGCTTGGGACTAGCGGGAGGAATGCCCTACGAGCAGTACTTC. This codes for CASSLGLAGGMPYEQYF.

This clone came up a few times. The chain joins TRBV5-5 to TRBJ1-4; a possible D gene is TRBD1 (6 bases). The V gene lost 3 bases and the J gene lost 8 bases, with 14 bases spanning the gap. Germline CDR1 reads SGHKS; CDR2 reads YYEKEE (reference sequence). The CDR3 runs to 14 residues. This chain's CDR3 is CASSWAGESEKLFF. DNA for the CDR3: TGTGCCAGCAGCTGGGCAGGGGAAAGCGAAAAACTGTTTTTT.

This rearrangement joins TRBV11-2 to TRBJ2-7, with D unclear. Trimming removed 0 bases from V and 3 bases from J, with 12 bases in between. Germline CDR1 and CDR2: SGHAT and FQNNGV. The CDR3 consists of 15 residues. The CDR3 DNA reads TGTGCCAGCAGCTTAGATCCAGTGGCAGGCTACGAGCAGTACTTC. Amino acids: CASSLDPVAGYEQYF. The full variable domain, completed using reference TRBV11-2 and TRBJ2-7, is EAGVAQSPRYKIIEKRQSVAFWCNPISGHATLYWYQQILGQGPKLLIQFQNNGVVDDSQLPKDRFSAERLKGVDSTLKIQPAKLEDSAVYLCASSLDPVAGYEQYFGPGTRLTVT.